One and the same sample provided the 22 T cell receptor beta chains below, sequenced in a study of OX40 agonist ivuxolimab in advanced cancers. Libraries were prepared by immunoSEQ multiplex PCR; TCRdb keeps only in-frame clonotypes and omits some of them. The table lists approximately 73,000 clones, 86% of them singletons. Sequenced here: CD4+ or CD8+ T cells sorted from blood, sampled in a trial of the OX40 agonist ivuxolimab. Receptors originate from an adult with an advanced solid tumor such as melanoma, head and neck, liver or kidney cancer.

Comment on this clone: Sequence at one end of the junction differs from germline and may be a read error. The V call is TRBV7-9, the J call TRBJ2-2; D call uncertain. This CDR3 has 15 amino acids. Looked up from germline, CDR1 is SEHNR and CDR2 is FQNEAQ (reference sequence). DNA for the CDR3: TGTACCAGCAGCTTGGGGTTTCCGTTGTCCGGGGAGCTGTTTTTT. Amino acid sequence: CTSSLGFPLSGELFF.

The chain employs TRBV7-3 and TRBJ1-2; possibly TRBD1 for D (6 bases). The CDR3 runs to 14 residues. Germline CDR1 is SGHTA and CDR2 is FQGTGA. V gave up 4 bases and J gave up 4 bases, with 13 bases separating them. The DNA for the CDR3 is TGTGCCAGCAGCTCAAACAGGGACGGCTATGGCTACACCTTC. Translated, it gives CASSSNRDGYGYTF. The variable domain in full, with the rest retrieved from reference TRBV7-3 and TRBJ1-2, is GAGVSQTPSNKVTEKGKYVELRCDPISGHTALYWYRQSLGQGPEFLIYFQGTGAADDSGLPNDRFFAVRPEGSVSTLKIQRTERGDSAVYLCASSSNRDGYGYTFGSGTRLTVV.

This chain joins TRBV2 and TRBJ1-3; D not certain. The CDR3 runs 15 residues. V lost 3 bases and J 0 bases, leaving 9 bases between the germline ends. Germline lookup yields CDR1 SNHLY and CDR2 FYNNEI. The CDR3 loop is CASSEEGNSGNTIYF. CDR3 sequence (DNA): TGTGCCAGCAGTGAGGAAGGAAACTCTGGAAACACCATATATTTT.

The V and J genes are TRBV5-1 and TRBJ1-4, with 8 bases identical to TRBD1. Germline CDR1 reads SGHRS; CDR2 reads YFSETQ. V gave up 4 bases and J gave up 6 bases; unmatched junction bases: 5. The CDR3 totals 14 residues. The CDR3 DNA sequence: TGCGCCAGCAGCCCAGACAGGGGAGATGAAAAACTGTTTTTT. Encoded protein: CASSPDRGDEKLFF.

With regard to this clone: A junction boundary mismatches the germline segment, possibly from a read error. V gene TRBV7-7 combines with J gene TRBJ2-2; D is perhaps TRBD1 (6 bases). Per the germline V gene, CDR1 is SSHAT and CDR2 is FNYEAQ (reference sequence). The CDR3 extends over 16 amino acids. The CDR3 loop reads CASSLAATGSTGELFF. Here the CDR3 DNA reads TGTGCTAGCAGCTTAGCAGCAACAGGGAGCACCGGGGAGCTGTTTTTT.

V gene TRBV9 combines with J gene TRBJ2-5; 8 positions agree with TRBD1. The CDR3 covers 16 residues. Germline CDR1 is SGDLS and CDR2 is YYNGEE. J gave up 4 bases and V 4 bases, and 12 bases lay outside the gene matches. The CDR3, as DNA: TGTGCCAGCAGCTTCCGACAGGGGCGGTTTGCAGAGACCCAGTACTTC. Its translation: CASSFRQGRFAETQYF.

The chain couples TRBV19 to TRBJ1-1; TRBD1 aligns across 9 bases. Trimming took 7 bases from V and 4 from J; bases not matched to a gene: 7. The V gene's germline CDR1 is LNHDA and CDR2 SQIVND (reference sequence). CDR3 length: 14 residues. This CDR3 is CASIPTGGFTEAFF. In DNA, the CDR3 is TGTGCCAGTATCCCGACAGGGGGGTTCACTGAAGCTTTCTTT.

The V call is TRBV5-1, the J call TRBJ1-1, with D perhaps matching TRBD1 (6 bases). The CDR3 covers 14 residues. The ends were cut back, 4 bases at V and 2 bases at J, with 12 bases in the middle. Germline V gene lookup returns CDR1 SGHRS and CDR2 YFSETQ. The CDR3 here is CASSLTGTNTEAFF. The DNA of the CDR3 is TGCGCCAGCAGCCTAACAGGGACTAACACTGAAGCTTTCTTT.

V gene TRBV2 combines with J gene TRBJ2-5; 11 bases are shared with TRBD2. The length of the CDR3 is 15 residues. Germline CDR1 reads SNHLY; CDR2 reads FYNNEI. With 7 bases clipped from V and 2 bases from J, the junction kept 6 bases outside the gene matches. The CDR3 here is CASTSTSGEQETQYF. CDR3 bases: TGTGCCAGCACATCGACTAGCGGGGAGCAAGAGACCCAGTACTTC. Using reference TRBV2 and TRBJ2-5 for the parts outside the CDR3, the full variable domain is EPEVTQTPSHQVTQMGQEVILRCVPISNHLYFYWYRQILGQKVEFLVSFYNNEISEKSEIFDDQFSVERPDGSNFTLKIRSTKLEDSAMYFCASTSTSGEQETQYFGPGTRLLVL.

The CDR3 region has the DNA TGCGCCAGCAGCTCCGGGACCTCCGTCGCGGAGCAGTTCTTC. Its translation: CASSSGTSVAEQFF. This chain uses TRBV5-1 with TRBJ2-1; possibly TRBD1 or TRBD2 for D (5 bases each). CDR3 size: 14 residues. With 3 bases removed from V and 10 bases from J, the gap between germline ends came to 17 bases. The germline V gene has CDR1 SGHRS and CDR2 YFSETQ.

This clone has a single count. The chain carries TRBV27 and TRBJ1-2; D call uncertain. CDR3 length: 13 amino acids. Between the trimmed V and J ends, which lost 6 bases and 4 bases, there was a span of 12 bases. Germline V gives CDR1 MNHEY, CDR2 SMNVEV (reference sequence). CDR3 region: CASRSEPGYGYTF. DNA for the CDR3: TGTGCCAGCAGGTCGGAGCCCGGCTATGGCTACACCTTC.

The genes are TRBV6-1 and TRBJ2-7; no clear D gene. Trimming left V 10 bases short and J 1 base short, with 20 bases between. CDR3 size: 15 residues. Germline V gene lookup returns CDR1 MNHNS and CDR2 SASEGT. In DNA, the CDR3 is TGTGCCACGAAGCCCAACAGTCTTGGGTCCTACGAGCAGTACTTC. Its protein is CATKPNSLGSYEQYF.

The CDR3 DNA reads TGTGCCAGTAGTATAGGACCGACTGTTGAGACCCAGTACTTC. Encoded protein: CASSIGPTVETQYF. V and J are TRBV19 and TRBJ2-5; D remains unclear. V lost 1 base to trimming and J lost 5 bases, with 11 bases between them. This CDR3 is 14 amino acids long. Germline-derived CDR1 and CDR2 are LNHDA and SQIVND (reference sequence).

This rearrangement joins TRBV19 to TRBJ2-2; D perhaps matches TRBD1 (5 bases). The CDR3 runs 14 residues. CDR1 and CDR2 from the germline V gene are LNHDA and SQIVND (reference sequence). Trimming pared 6 bases from V and 1 base from J, leaving 9 bases between. The CDR3 spells CASRATGNTGELFF. CDR3 DNA: TGTGCCAGTAGGGCTACAGGGAACACCGGGGAGCTGTTTTTT.

CDR3 DNA: TGCGCCAGCAGGCCCTCGGCGGGTCTCTCCTACGAGCAGTACTTC. Its translation: CASRPSAGLSYEQYF. The chain combines TRBV5-1 with TRBJ2-7; D is possibly TRBD2 (5 bases). CDR1 is SGHRS, CDR2 YFSETQ, per germline. Trimming shortened V by 5 bases and J by 0 bases, and 15 bases separated the two germline ends. This CDR3 region has 15 residues.

The rearrangement joins TRBV28 to TRBJ2-5; TRBD1 matches at 9 bases. J gave up 5 bases and V 5 bases, and 12 bases lay outside the gene matches. The CDR3 length is 16 residues. CDR1 MDHEN and CDR2 SYDVKM come from the germline V gene. In DNA, the CDR3 is TGTGCCAGCAGTGAAAAACCGGGACAGGGTTGGGAGACCCAGTACTTC. Translation: CASSEKPGQGWETQYF.

This chain uses TRBV2 with TRBJ1-2; D uncertain. Trimming removed 1 base from V and 4 bases from J, with 7 bases in between. The CDR3 is 13 amino acids. Germline CDR1 SNHLY, CDR2 FYNNEI. The CDR3: CASSEDESYGYTF. In nucleotides, the CDR3 is TGTGCCAGCAGTGAAGATGAGTCCTATGGCTACACCTTC.

This clone was observed once. CDR3 residues: CASSLRPSGEETQYF. For the CDR3, the DNA is TGTGCCAGCAGCTTACGGCCTAGCGGCGAAGAGACCCAGTACTTC. This rearrangement joins TRBV7-6 to TRBJ2-5; 7 nucleotides agree with TRBD2. Germline V gene sequence: CDR1 SGHVS, CDR2 FNYEAQ. V trimming: 2 bases; J trimming: 3 bases; junction bases outside the gene matches: 6. There are 15 residues in the CDR3.

The rearrangement joins TRBV7-9 to TRBJ1-6; D perhaps matches TRBD1 (6 bases). CDR1 SEHNR and CDR2 FQNEAQ come from the germline V gene (reference sequence). The CDR3 sequence is 14 residues long. V was pared by 6 bases and J by 8 bases, with 14 bases between. The DNA of the CDR3 is TGTGCCAGCAGTTCCCAGGGGACGGATTCACCCCTCCACTTT. It yields the protein CASSSQGTDSPLHF. Drawing the rest from reference TRBV7-9 and TRBJ1-6, the complete variable domain is DTGVSQNPRHKITKRGQNVTFRCDPISEHNRLYWYRQTLGQGPEFLTYFQNEAQLEKSRLLSDRFSAERPKGSFSTLEIQRTEQGDSAMYLCASSSQGTDSPLHFGNGTRLTVT.

The chain joins TRBV28 to TRBJ1-6, with D tentatively TRBD1 (6 bases). CDR3 length: 14 residues. Trimming cost V 6 bases and J 8 bases, with 14 bases left between them. Looked up from germline, CDR1 is MDHEN and CDR2 is SYDVKM. The CDR3, as DNA: TGTGCCAGCAGCCGTATGGACAGCTATTCACCCCTCCACTTT. Protein product: CASSRMDSYSPLHF.

This rearrangement joins TRBV7-3 to TRBJ2-1; D remains unclear. The CDR3 totals 13 residues. Germline V gives CDR1 SGHTA, CDR2 FQGTGA. V lost 1 base, J lost 8 bases, and 9 bases lay in between. The CDR3 spells CASSLNRGDEQFF. The CDR3 DNA follows: TGTGCCAGCAGCTTAAATAGAGGCGATGAGCAGTTCTTC.

Concerning this clone: The junction departs from the called germline gene at one end, perhaps through a read error. The genes are TRBV5-6 and TRBJ1-1, with 7 positions matching TRBD1. The CDR3 covers 12 residues. Germline V gene lookup returns CDR1 SGHDT and CDR2 YYEEEE. The chain's CDR3 is CASSLSGTENNF. CDR3 sequence (DNA): TGTGCCAGCAGCTTATCCGGGACAGAGAATAACTTT.